These 5 T cell receptor beta chains share one sample of origin, sequenced in a study of identical twins. Each CDR3 protein is one row after TCRdb ran MiXCR on the 5' RACE reads. The data contain about 810,000 distinct CDR3 sequences, 10% to 15% of them singletons. The data were also submitted as part of a second study, on yellow fever vaccine responses in identical twins.

The material sequenced was PBMCs. Receptor source: a young woman in good health.

This clonotype showed up just a few times. This chain connects TRBV28 to TRBJ2-5; 8 nucleotides match TRBD2. V was pared by 8 bases and J by 4 bases, with 6 bases of the junction left unmatched. Germline V lookup: CDR1 MDHEN, CDR2 SYDVKM. The CDR3 has 13 amino acids. CDR3 coding DNA: TGTGCCAGCGGCTCGCGGGGGGTAGAGACCCAGTACTTC. This translates into CASGSRGVETQYF.

A few counts support this clonotype. The genes are TRBV5-5 and TRBJ2-2; the D gene is possibly TRBD1 (6 bases). With 2 bases removed from V and 4 bases from J, the gap between germline ends came to 18 bases. The CDR3 runs 17 residues. The germline gives CDR1 SGHKS, CDR2 YYEKEE (reference sequence). The CDR3 spells CASSFGTQSAGTGELFF. The CDR3 region has the DNA TGTGCCAGCAGCTTTGGGACACAGTCTGCGGGCACCGGGGAGCTGTTTTTT.

This clonotype was observed once. The chain links TRBV20-1 to TRBJ1-2; D unclear. V shed 3 bases and J shed 0 bases, with 14 bases lying between them. The length of the CDR3 is 15 residues. The germline V gene has CDR1 DFQATT and CDR2 SNEGSKA (reference sequence). Here the CDR3 DNA reads TGCAGTGCTAGGAGTGGTGGCGGGGCTAACTATGGCTACACCTTC. Translating it yields CSARSGGGANYGYTF.

This clonotype appeared a few times. This sequence joins TRBV20-1 and TRBJ1-1; weak D call: TRBD1 (5 bases). CDR1 and CDR2 (germline): DFQATT, SNEGSKA (reference sequence). The CDR3 spans 13 residues. V lost 6 bases, J lost 1 base, and 12 bases lay in between. The DNA for the CDR3 is TGCAGTGCCCTGGGGCGCCAGAACACTGAAGCTTTCTTT. It encodes CSALGRQNTEAFF.

There are many counts of this clonotype. V gene TRBV6-4 combines with J gene TRBJ2-2; TRBD1 or TRBD2 may be the D gene (5 bases each). This CDR3 has 13 amino acids. Looked up from germline, CDR1 is MRHNA and CDR2 is SNTAGT. V shed 6 bases and J shed 1 base, with 6 bases lying between them. DNA of the CDR3: TGTGCCAGCAGGGGGGAGAACACCGGGGAGCTGTTTTTT. Protein product: CASRGENTGELFF.